This entry lists 11 T cell receptor beta chains sequenced from one sample in a study of OX40 agonist ivuxolimab in advanced cancers. Repertoires were generated with immunoSEQ multiplex PCR, while TCRdb's copy carries only in-frame clones and drops some. Of some 90,000 clones in the sample, 80% to 90% were seen once. The specimen was CD4+ or CD8+ T cells sorted from blood, collected in a trial of the OX40 agonist ivuxolimab. The source of these receptors is an adult with an advanced solid tumor such as melanoma, head and neck, liver or kidney cancer.

This sequence joins TRBV19 and TRBJ2-7, with D perhaps TRBD1 (5 bases). V dropped 1 base and J dropped 0 bases, with 7 bases sitting between them. CDR1 and CDR2 (germline): LNHDA, SQIVND (reference sequence). This CDR3 is 14 amino acids long. The CDR3 DNA is TGTGCCAGTAGTATAGGACAGATCTCCTACGAGCAGTACTTC. It specifies CASSIGQISYEQYF.

The rearrangement uses TRBV5-1 and TRBJ2-7; D assignment may be TRBD1 or TRBD2 (6 bases each). Deletions cut 0 bases from V and 3 bases from J, with 7 bases between. Germline CDR1 and CDR2: SGHRS and YFSETQ. The CDR3 consists of 13 residues. The CDR3 bases are TGCGCCAGCAGCTTGGAGGGGGGCTACGAGCAGTACGTC. This codes for CASSLEGGYEQYV.

This clone showed up just a few times. The CDR3 is CASRWTGSTGELFF. CDR3 nucleotides: TGTGCCAGCAGGTGGACAGGGAGCACCGGGGAGCTGTTTTTT. The J gene is TRBJ2-2, the V gene TRBV28, with TRBD1 identical over 8 bases. J lost 4 bases, V lost 6 bases, and 4 bases had no gene match. The CDR3 is 14 amino acids. The germline CDR1 and CDR2 sequences are MDHEN and SYDVKM.

The V and J genes are TRBV6-5 and TRBJ1-5; 7 bases line up with TRBD1. After removal of 8 bases from V and 0 bases from J, the junction contained 4 bases not matched to a gene. This CDR3 region has 14 residues. Germline-derived CDR1 and CDR2 are MNHEY and SVGAGI. The CDR3 spells CASQGGSSNQPQHF. The DNA for the CDR3 is TGTGCCAGCCAGGGGGGCAGTAGCAATCAGCCCCAGCATTTT.

This clone was found once. This CDR3 reads CASSLTGFGLDYGYTF. The CDR3, as DNA: TGTGCCAGCAGTCTTACAGGGTTCGGGTTGGACTATGGCTACACCTTC. The V gene is TRBV28, the J gene TRBJ1-2, with D possibly being TRBD1 (6 bases). Looked up from germline, CDR1 is MDHEN and CDR2 is SYDVKM. The CDR3 is made up of 16 amino acids. Trimming stripped 5 bases from V and 3 bases from J, with 19 bases between.

The V call is TRBV2, the J call TRBJ2-4; the D is unclear. The V end was cut by 4 bases, the J end by 0 bases, with 7 bases between. Germline CDR1 is SNHLY and CDR2 is FYNNEI. This CDR3 has 14 amino acids. The CDR3 sequence: CASSVSLAKNIQYF. CDR3 bases: TGTGCCAGCAGTGTAAGCCTAGCCAAAAACATTCAGTACTTC.

The V and J genes are TRBV6-4 and TRBJ2-1; possible D gene TRBD1, 6 bases. The V end lost 4 bases, the J end lost 5 bases, and 12 bases lay between the germline ends. The V gene's germline CDR1 is MRHNA and CDR2 SNTAGT. The CDR3 is made up of 14 amino acids. CDR3 sequence: CASSVTGMNNEQFF. In DNA form, the CDR3 reads TGTGCCAGCAGTGTAACAGGGATGAACAATGAGCAGTTCTTC.

This rearrangement joins TRBV30 to TRBJ2-3; 10 bases fit TRBD2. This CDR3 is 15 amino acids long. Germline trimming cut 2 bases from V and 2 bases from J; bases unmatched to any gene: 4. Germline CDR1 is GTSNPN and CDR2 is SVGIG (reference sequence). CDR3 DNA: TGTGCCTGGAGTCCCGGGACTAGCGTCACAGATACGCAGTATTTT. It translates to CAWSPGTSVTDTQYF.

V is TRBV10-3 and J is TRBJ2-3; 14 bases fit TRBD2. This CDR3 is 16 amino acids long. Germline values: CDR1 ENHRY, CDR2 SYGVKD. V trimming: 9 bases; J trimming: 4 bases; junction bases outside the gene matches: 9. The CDR3 DNA reads TGTGCCATAGGGACTAGCGGGAGTATAACCCCAGATACGCAGTATTTT. Translated: CAIGTSGSITPDTQYF.

Here the CDR3 DNA reads TGTGCCAGTAGTCGTCAGATAACCTACTCCTACGAGCAGTACTTC. This encodes CASSRQITYSYEQYF. This chain connects TRBV19 to TRBJ2-7; D remains unclear. This CDR3 has 15 amino acids. The V gene's germline CDR1 is LNHDA and CDR2 SQIVND (reference sequence). Deletions cut 5 bases from V and 0 bases from J, with 14 bases between.

This clone was observed once. This chain joins TRBV7-3 and TRBJ2-1; D is unresolved. This CDR3 has 15 residues. Per germline, CDR1 SGHTA and CDR2 FQGTGA. The ends were cut back, 5 bases at V and 4 bases at J, with 15 bases in the middle. The CDR3 reads CASSPRPEAYNEQFF. The CDR3 nucleotides read TGTGCCAGCAGCCCCCGGCCTGAAGCGTACAATGAGCAGTTCTTC. Looking up the rest from reference TRBV7-3 and TRBJ2-1 gives the full variable domain: GAGVSQTPSNKVTEKGKYVELRCDPISGHTALYWYRQSLGQGPEFLIYFQGTGAADDSGLPNDRFFAVRPEGSVSTLKIQRTERGDSAVYLCASSPRPEAYNEQFFGPGTRLTVL.